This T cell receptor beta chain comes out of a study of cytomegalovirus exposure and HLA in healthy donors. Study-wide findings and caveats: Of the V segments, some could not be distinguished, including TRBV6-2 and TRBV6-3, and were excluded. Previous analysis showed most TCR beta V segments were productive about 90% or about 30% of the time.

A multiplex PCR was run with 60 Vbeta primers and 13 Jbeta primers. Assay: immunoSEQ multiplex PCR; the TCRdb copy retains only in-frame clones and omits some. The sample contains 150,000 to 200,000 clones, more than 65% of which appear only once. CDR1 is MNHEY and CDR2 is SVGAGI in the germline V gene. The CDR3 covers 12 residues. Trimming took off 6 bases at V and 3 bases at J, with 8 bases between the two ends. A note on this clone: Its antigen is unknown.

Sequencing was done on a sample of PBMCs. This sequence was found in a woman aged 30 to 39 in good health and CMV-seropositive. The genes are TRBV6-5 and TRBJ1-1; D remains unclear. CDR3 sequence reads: CASRDIDTEAFF. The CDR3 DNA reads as TGTGCCAGCAGAGACATTGACACTGAAGCTTTCTTT.